The entry below describes one T cell receptor (beta chain). The study ran its PCR with 60 Vbeta and 13 Jbeta primers. The assay was immunoSEQ multiplex PCR, and TCRdb's table has in-frame clones only and misses some. Of 100,000 to 150,000 clones listed, 77% are singletons. The data are from a study of cytomegalovirus exposure and HLA in healthy donors. Specimen: PBMCs. The receptor was derived from a male donor in good health and CMV-seropositive.

CDR3 DNA sequence: TGTGCCACCGAGACGGACAGGTATCTTGGAAACACCATATATTTT. It is translated as CATETDRYLGNTIYF. The chain is built from TRBV15 and TRBJ1-3, with TRBD1 matching 7 bases. The V gene end was trimmed by 8 bases and the J gene end by 3 bases; junction bases not matched to a gene: 10. The CDR3 contains 15 residues. Germline V gene sequence: CDR1 LNHNV, CDR2 YYDKDF (reference sequence).